This T cell receptor (beta chain) was found in a study of response to subunit inactivated influenza vaccine. Germline loops: CDR1 PRHDT, CDR2 FYEKMQ (reference sequence). V lost 6 bases, J lost 2 bases, and 5 bases stayed unmatched. The CDR3 is 14 residues long. Study outcomes and limitations: Researchers suggested that each seasonal influenza vaccination recruits few new T cells.

TCRdb ran MiXCR on the RT-PCR reads and lists one entry per CDR3 protein. The sample has about 520,000 distinct CDR3 sequences; about 25% are singletons. This clonotype was observed once. Antigen unknown. The rearrangement links TRBV13 to TRBJ2-7; 9 nucleotides match TRBD1. The sequences come from CD4+ T cells sorted from PBMCs, collected 5 to 6 days after vaccination. The receptor comes from a man aged 50 to 59 who received an inactivated influenza vaccine. CDR3 DNA: TGTGCCAGCAGGGACAGGGGAATACCCTACGAGCAGTACTTC. It translates to CASRDRGIPYEQYF.